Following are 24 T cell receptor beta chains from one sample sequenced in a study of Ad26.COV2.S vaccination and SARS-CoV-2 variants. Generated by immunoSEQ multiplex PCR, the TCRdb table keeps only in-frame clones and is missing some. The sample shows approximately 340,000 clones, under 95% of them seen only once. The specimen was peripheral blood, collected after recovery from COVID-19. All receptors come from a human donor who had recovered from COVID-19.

The CDR3 sequence is CASSPRMVVGYTF. CDR3 DNA: TGTGCCAGCAGTCCACGGATGGTCGTCGGCTACACCTTC. The chain couples TRBV6-2 or TRBV6-3 to TRBJ1-2; D is ambiguous. The CDR3 is 13 amino acids. CDR1 is MNHEY and CDR2 is SVGEGT in the germline V gene. Trimming stripped 5 bases from V and 8 bases from J, with 15 bases between.

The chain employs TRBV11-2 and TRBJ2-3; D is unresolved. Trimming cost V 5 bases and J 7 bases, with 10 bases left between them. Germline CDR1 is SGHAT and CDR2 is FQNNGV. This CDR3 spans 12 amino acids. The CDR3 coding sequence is TGTGCCAGCAGCCCCCCCGGGTATACGCAGTATTTT. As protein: CASSPPGYTQYF.

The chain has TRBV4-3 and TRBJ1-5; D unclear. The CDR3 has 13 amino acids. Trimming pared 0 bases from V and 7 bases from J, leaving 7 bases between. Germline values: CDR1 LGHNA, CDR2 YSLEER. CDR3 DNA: TGCGCCAGCAGCCAAGACAGGTGGCAGCCCCAGCATTTT. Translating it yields CASSQDRWQPQHF.

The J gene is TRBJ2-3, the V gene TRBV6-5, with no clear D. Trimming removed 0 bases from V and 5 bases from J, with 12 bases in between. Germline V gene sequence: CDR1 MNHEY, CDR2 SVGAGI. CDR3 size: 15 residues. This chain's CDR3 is CASSYSFGRIDTQYF. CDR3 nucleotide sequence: TGTGCCAGCAGTTACTCGTTCGGCCGGATAGATACGCAGTATTTT.

CDR3 loop: CASSFRSRTGYNSPLHF. CDR3 nucleotide sequence: TGTGCCAGCAGCTTCCGCTCTAGGACCGGCTATAATTCACCCCTCCACTTT. This chain links TRBV7-9 with TRBJ1-6; D unresolved. Germline CDR1 reads SEHNR; CDR2 reads FQNEAQ (reference sequence). This CDR3 is 17 amino acids long. Deletions cut 3 bases from V and 3 bases from J, with 15 bases between.

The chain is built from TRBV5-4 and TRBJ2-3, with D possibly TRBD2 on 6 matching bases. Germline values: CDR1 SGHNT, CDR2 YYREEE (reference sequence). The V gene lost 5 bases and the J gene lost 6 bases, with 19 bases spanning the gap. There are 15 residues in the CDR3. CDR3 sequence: CASSSRTTSGDTQYF. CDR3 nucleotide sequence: TGTGCCAGCAGTTCTAGGACTACATCTGGGGATACGCAGTATTTT. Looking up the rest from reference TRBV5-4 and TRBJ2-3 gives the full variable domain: ETGVTQSPTHLIKTRGQQVTLRCSSQSGHNTVSWYQQALGQGPQFIFQYYREEENGRGNFPPRFSGLQFPNYSSELNVNALELDDSALYLCASSSRTTSGDTQYFGPGTRLTVL.

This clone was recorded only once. This CDR3 is CASSPVGETQYF. Written as DNA, the CDR3 is TGTGCCAGCAGCCCAGTGGGAGAGACCCAGTACTTC. J is TRBJ2-5 and V is TRBV6-6; D remains unclear. The CDR3 contains 12 residues. Germline CDR1 is MNHNY and CDR2 is SVGAGI (reference sequence). With 6 bases removed from V and 4 bases from J, the gap between germline ends came to 9 bases.

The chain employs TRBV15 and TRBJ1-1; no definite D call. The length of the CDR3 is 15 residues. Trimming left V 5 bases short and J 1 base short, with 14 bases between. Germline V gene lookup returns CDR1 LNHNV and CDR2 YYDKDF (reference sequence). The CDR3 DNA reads TGTGCCACCAGCCCCCGAGGAAAGGCGAACACTGAAGCTTTCTTT. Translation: CATSPRGKANTEAFF.

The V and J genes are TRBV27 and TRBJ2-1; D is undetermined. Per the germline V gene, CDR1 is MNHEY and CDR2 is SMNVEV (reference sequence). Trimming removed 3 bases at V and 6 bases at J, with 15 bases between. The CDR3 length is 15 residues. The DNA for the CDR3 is TGTGCCAGCAGTTTTTCGCCGGGTGGTTTCAATGAGCAGTTCTTC. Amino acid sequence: CASSFSPGGFNEQFF.

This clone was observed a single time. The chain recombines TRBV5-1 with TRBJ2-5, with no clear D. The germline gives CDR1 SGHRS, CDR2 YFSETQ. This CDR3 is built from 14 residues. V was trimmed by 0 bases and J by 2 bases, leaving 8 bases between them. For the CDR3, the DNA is TGCGCCAGCAGCTTGGAGGGTCGGCAAGAGACCCAGTACTTC. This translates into CASSLEGRQETQYF.

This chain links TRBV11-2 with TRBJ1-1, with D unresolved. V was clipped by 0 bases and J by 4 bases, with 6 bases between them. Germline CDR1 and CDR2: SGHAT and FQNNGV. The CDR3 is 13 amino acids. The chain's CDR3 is CASSLDLITEAFF. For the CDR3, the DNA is TGTGCCAGCAGCTTAGACCTTATCACTGAAGCTTTCTTT.

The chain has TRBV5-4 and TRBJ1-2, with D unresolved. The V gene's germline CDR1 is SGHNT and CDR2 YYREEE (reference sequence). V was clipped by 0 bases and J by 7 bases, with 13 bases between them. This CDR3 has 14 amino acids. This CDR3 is CASSLAGRKAGYTF. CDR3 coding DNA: TGTGCCAGCAGCTTGGCTGGCAGGAAGGCTGGCTACACCTTC.

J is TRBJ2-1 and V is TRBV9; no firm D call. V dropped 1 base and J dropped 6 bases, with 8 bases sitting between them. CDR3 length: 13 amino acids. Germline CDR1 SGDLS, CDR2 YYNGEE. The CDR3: CASSVLYSNEQFF. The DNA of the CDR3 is TGTGCCAGCAGCGTATTGTACAGCAATGAGCAGTTCTTC. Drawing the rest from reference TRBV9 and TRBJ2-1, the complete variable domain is DSGVTQTPKHLITATGQRVTLRCSPRSGDLSVYWYQQSLDQGLQFLIQYYNGEERAKGNILERFSAQQFPDLHSELNLSSLELGDSALYFCASSVLYSNEQFFGPGTRLTVL.

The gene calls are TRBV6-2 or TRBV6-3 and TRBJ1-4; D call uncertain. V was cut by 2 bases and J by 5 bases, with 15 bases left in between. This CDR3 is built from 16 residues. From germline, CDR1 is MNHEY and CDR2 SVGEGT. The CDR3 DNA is TGTGCCAGCAGTTACGCCTGGGCCCAGCTAAATGAAAAACTGTTTTTT. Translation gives CASSYAWAQLNEKLFF.

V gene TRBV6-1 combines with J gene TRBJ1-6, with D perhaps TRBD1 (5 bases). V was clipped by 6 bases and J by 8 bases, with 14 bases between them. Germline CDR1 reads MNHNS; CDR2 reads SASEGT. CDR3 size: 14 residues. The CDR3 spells CASRRVQGYSPLHF. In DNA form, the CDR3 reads TGTGCCAGCAGGCGGGTCCAGGGTTATTCACCCCTCCACTTT.

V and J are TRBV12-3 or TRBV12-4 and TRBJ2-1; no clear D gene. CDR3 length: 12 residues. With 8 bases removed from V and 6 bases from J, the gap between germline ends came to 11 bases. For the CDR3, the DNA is TGTGCCAGCGCCAGGCGTGGCAATGAGCAGTTCTTC. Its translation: CASARRGNEQFF.

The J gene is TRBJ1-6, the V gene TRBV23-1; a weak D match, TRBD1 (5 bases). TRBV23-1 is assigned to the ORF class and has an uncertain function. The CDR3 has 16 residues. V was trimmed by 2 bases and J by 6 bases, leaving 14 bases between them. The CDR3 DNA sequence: TGCGCCAGCAGTCAACCGCTTAGGGGCCCTAATTCACCCCTCCACTTT. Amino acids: CASSQPLRGPNSPLHF.

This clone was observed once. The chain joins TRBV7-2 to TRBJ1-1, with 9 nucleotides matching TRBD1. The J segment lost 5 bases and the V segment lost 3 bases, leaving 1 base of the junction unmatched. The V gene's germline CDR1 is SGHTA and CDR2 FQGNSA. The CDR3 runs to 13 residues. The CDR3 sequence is CASSLTGGTEAFF. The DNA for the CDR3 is TGTGCCAGCAGCTTGACAGGGGGGACTGAAGCTTTCTTT.

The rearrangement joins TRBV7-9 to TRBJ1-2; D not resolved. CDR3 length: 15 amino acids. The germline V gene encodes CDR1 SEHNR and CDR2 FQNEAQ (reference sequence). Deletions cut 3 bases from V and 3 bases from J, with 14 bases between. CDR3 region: CASSFALLNDYGYTF. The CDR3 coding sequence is TGTGCCAGCAGCTTTGCTTTGCTTAACGACTATGGCTACACCTTC.

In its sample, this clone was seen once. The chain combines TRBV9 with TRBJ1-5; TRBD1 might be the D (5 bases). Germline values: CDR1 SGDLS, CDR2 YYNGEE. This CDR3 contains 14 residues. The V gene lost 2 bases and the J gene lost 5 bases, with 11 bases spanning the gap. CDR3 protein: CASSVGVGDQPQHF. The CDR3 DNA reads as TGTGCCAGCAGCGTGGGGGTGGGGGATCAGCCCCAGCATTTT. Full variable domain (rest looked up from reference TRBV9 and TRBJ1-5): DSGVTQTPKHLITATGQRVTLRCSPRSGDLSVYWYQQSLDQGLQFLIQYYNGEERAKGNILERFSAQQFPDLHSELNLSSLELGDSALYFCASSVGVGDQPQHFGDGTRLSIL.

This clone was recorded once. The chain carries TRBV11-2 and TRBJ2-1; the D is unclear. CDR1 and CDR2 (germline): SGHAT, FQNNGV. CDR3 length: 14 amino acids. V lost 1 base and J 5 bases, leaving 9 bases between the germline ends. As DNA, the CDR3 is TGTGCCAGCAGCTTAGCCGGCAGGAACAATGAGCAGTTCTTC. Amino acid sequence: CASSLAGRNNEQFF.

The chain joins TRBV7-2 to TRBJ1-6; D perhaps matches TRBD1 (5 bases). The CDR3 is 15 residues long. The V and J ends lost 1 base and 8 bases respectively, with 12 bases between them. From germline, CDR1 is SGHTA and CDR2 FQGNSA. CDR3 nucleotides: TGTGCCAGCAGCTTAGATGGGGGGAAGGATTCACCCCTCCACTTT. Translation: CASSLDGGKDSPLHF. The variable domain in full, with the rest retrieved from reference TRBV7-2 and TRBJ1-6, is GAGVSQSPSNKVTEKGKDVELRCDPISGHTALYWYRQSLGQGLEFLIYFQGNSAPDKSGLPSDRFSAERTGGSVSTLTIQRTQQEDSAVYLCASSLDGGKDSPLHFGNGTRLTVT.

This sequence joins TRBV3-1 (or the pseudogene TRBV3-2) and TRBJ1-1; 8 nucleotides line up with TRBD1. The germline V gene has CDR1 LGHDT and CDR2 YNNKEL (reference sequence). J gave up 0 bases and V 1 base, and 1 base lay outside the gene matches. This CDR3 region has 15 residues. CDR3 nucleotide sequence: TGTGCCAGCAGCCAAGGACAGGGGATGAACACTGAAGCTTTCTTT. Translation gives CASSQGQGMNTEAFF.

DNA of the CDR3: TGTGCCAGCAGTTACGGGACCAGGGGGCCTGGAAACACCATATATTTT. Amino acid sequence: CASSYGTRGPGNTIYF. The chain carries TRBV6-5 and TRBJ1-3, with TRBD1 matching 8 bases. The ends lost 2 bases at V and 2 bases at J; junction bases unmatched: 5. Germline V gene sequence: CDR1 MNHEY, CDR2 SVGAGI. The CDR3 is made up of 16 amino acids.